This T cell receptor beta chain originates from a study of T cell responses to AZD1222 COVID-19 vaccine. Study results and caveats: Spike-spanning, vaccine-associated CD4 TCRs were dominant at 160-218 and 743-854. Of the AZD1222 recipients, only 6 or 7 were seropositive at baseline.

V lost 3 bases to trimming and J lost 7 bases, with 18 bases between them. Germline V lookup: CDR1 LNHDA, CDR2 SQIVND (reference sequence). The CDR3 loop spans 15 amino acids. Details on this clone: Antigen: not known.

The method was immunoSEQ multiplex PCR; TCRdb's version includes in-frame clones alone and lacks a portion of them. The sample includes approximately 120,000 clones, 80% to 90% seen only once; the top ten take roughly 4.4%. The gene calls are TRBV19 and TRBJ1-2; the D gene is possibly TRBD1 (6 bases). The source material was peripheral blood, sampled 28 days after the second AZD1222 dose. The source of this sequence is an adult who received the AZD1222 COVID-19 vaccine. This CDR3 is CASSITRTASFGYTF. The CDR3 bases are TGTGCCAGTAGTATCACCCGGACAGCCAGTTTTGGCTACACCTTC.